One sample yielded the 9 T cell receptor beta chains listed below, sequenced in a study of T cells after yellow fever vaccination. TCRdb used MiXCR to reprocess the 5' RACE reads, holding one entry per CDR3 protein. The sample includes 200,000 to 250,000 distinct CDR3 sequences, less than 8.5% of them seen just once. Sequencing used CD4+ T cells sorted from PBMCs, obtained 15 days after the yellow fever booster vaccination. These receptors were taken from a young man who received the YFV17D yellow fever vaccine.

The chain couples TRBV28 to TRBJ2-5; D is unresolved. CDR1 and CDR2 (germline): MDHEN, SYDVKM. The CDR3 totals 15 residues. The V end lost 5 bases, the J end lost 6 bases, and 19 bases lay between the germline ends. The CDR3 protein is CASSLVGFRGKTQYF. CDR3 in DNA: TGTGCCAGCAGTCTCGTAGGATTCCGCGGAAAGACCCAGTACTTC. Together with reference TRBV28 and TRBJ2-5, the CDR3 gives the full variable domain: DVKVTQSSRYLVKRTGEKVFLECVQDMDHENMFWYRQDPGLGLRLIYFSYDVKMKEKGDIPEGYSVSREKKERFSLILESASTNQTSMYLCASSLVGFRGKTQYFGPGTRLLVL.

This clonotype has a count of ten or more. This chain connects TRBV20-1 to TRBJ2-3, with 11 bases lining up with TRBD2. Germline assignment: CDR1 DFQATT and CDR2 SNEGSKA (reference sequence). This CDR3 is built from 15 residues. V lost 3 bases to trimming and J lost 5 bases; unmatched junction nucleotides: 7. DNA for the CDR3: TGCAGTGCTAGGGAGACTAGCGGGAACGAAGATACGCAGTATTTT. This codes for CSARETSGNEDTQYF.

This clonotype showed up many times. This chain joins TRBV24-1 and TRBJ2-5; D gene uncertain. Germline values: CDR1 KGHDR, CDR2 SFDVKD. The CDR3 has 13 residues. V dropped 4 bases and J dropped 4 bases, with 9 bases sitting between them. The CDR3 DNA reads TGTGCCACCAGTGACCCCTTGATAGAGACCCAGTACTTC. This translates into CATSDPLIETQYF.

V and J are TRBV25-1 and TRBJ1-6; 9 positions agree with TRBD1. Losses at the gene ends were 0 bases for V and 10 bases for J; bases not matched to a gene: 7. The CDR3 spans 16 residues. From germline, CDR1 is MGHDK and CDR2 SYGVNS. As DNA, the CDR3 is TGTGCCAGCAGTGAATATACGGGACAGGGATTATCACCCCTCCACTTT. It specifies CASSEYTGQGLSPLHF.

This clonotype has a handful of counts. This rearrangement joins TRBV7-8 to TRBJ2-7; no reliable D call. The CDR3 sequence is 13 residues long. V was trimmed by 4 bases and J by 3 bases, leaving 10 bases between them. The V gene's germline CDR1 is SGHVS and CDR2 FQNEAQ. CDR3 sequence (DNA): TGTGCCAGCAGCTCTGCCACACTCTACGAGCAGTACTTC. It specifies CASSSATLYEQYF.

The chain links TRBV29-1 to TRBJ1-1, with D unclear. The CDR3 is 12 amino acids. Germline V gene lookup returns CDR1 SQVTM and CDR2 ANQGSEA. Trimming shortened V by 5 bases and J by 5 bases, and 12 bases separated the two germline ends. This CDR3 reads CSVNKPGTEAFF. Written as DNA, the CDR3 is TGCAGCGTTAACAAACCCGGTACTGAAGCTTTCTTT.

This clonotype was detected ten times or more. The gene calls are TRBV7-2 and TRBJ2-7, with TRBD2 matching 8 bases. V shed 4 bases and J 2 bases; nucleotides not matched to a gene: 4. Germline CDR1 is SGHTA and CDR2 is FQGNSA. The CDR3 is made up of 14 amino acids. Written as DNA, the CDR3 is TGTGCCAGCAGCTCCACTAGCGGAACCTACGAGCAGTACTTC. Amino acids: CASSSTSGTYEQYF.

This clonotype was found many times. A much larger clone differs by one base, so this may be a read error. The V gene is TRBV7-8, the J gene TRBJ2-5; D not certain. The CDR3 is 11 amino acids. V lost 4 bases, J lost 3 bases, and 3 bases lay in between. The germline V gene encodes CDR1 SGHVS and CDR2 FQNEAQ. The CDR3 protein is CASSSKETQYF. The CDR3 DNA follows: TGTGCCAGCAGCTCAAAAGAGACCCAGTACTTC.

This clonotype was counted at least ten times. The rearrangement links TRBV20-1 to TRBJ2-3; 8 positions agree with TRBD2. The CDR3 runs to 13 residues. Germline trimming cut 7 bases from V and 2 bases from J; bases unmatched to any gene: 5. Germline V lookup: CDR1 DFQATT, CDR2 SNEGSKA (reference sequence). CDR3: CSGPGGPTDTQYF. CDR3 in DNA: TGCAGTGGACCGGGAGGGCCCACAGATACGCAGTATTTT.